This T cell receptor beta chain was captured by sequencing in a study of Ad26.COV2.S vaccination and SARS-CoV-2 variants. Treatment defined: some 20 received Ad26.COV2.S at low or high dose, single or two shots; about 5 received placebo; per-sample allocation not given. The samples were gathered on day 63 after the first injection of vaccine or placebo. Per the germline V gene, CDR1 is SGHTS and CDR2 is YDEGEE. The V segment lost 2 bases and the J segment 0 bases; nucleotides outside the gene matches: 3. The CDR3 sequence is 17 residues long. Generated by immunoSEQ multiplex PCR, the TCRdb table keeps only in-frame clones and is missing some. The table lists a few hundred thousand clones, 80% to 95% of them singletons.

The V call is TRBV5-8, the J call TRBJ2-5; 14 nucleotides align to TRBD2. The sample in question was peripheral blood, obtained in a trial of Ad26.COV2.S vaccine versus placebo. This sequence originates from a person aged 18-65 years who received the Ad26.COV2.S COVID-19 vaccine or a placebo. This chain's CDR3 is CASSFGLAGGHQETQYF. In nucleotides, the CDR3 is TGTGCCAGCAGCTTCGGACTAGCGGGAGGTCACCAAGAGACCCAGTACTTC. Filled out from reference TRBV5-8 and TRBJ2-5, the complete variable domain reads EAGVTQSPTHLIKTRGQQATLRCSPISGHTSVYWYQQALGLGLQFLLWYDEGEERNRGNFPPRFSGRQFPNYSSELNVNALELEDSALYLCASSFGLAGGHQETQYFGPGTRLLVL.